The 25 T cell receptor beta chains below come from one sample, sequenced in a study of T-cell reconstitution after alpha-beta-depleted transplantation in children. Construction of the TCRbeta library involved unique molecular identifiers. MiXCR was run by TCRdb on the PCR reads, yielding one entry per CDR3 protein. Of some 830,000 distinct CDR3 sequences in the sample, under 20% are singletons; the top ten hold about 4.6%. The input for sequencing was PBMCs, mostly from graft donor cells, taken 360 days after TCRalphabeta/CD19-depleted stem cell transplant. These receptors all come from a male patient younger than 18 who had a stem cell transplant for acute lymphoblastic leukemia, so the T cells may come from the graft donor.

This clonotype was detected a few times. This chain links TRBV19 with TRBJ1-4, with a tentative D call TRBD1 (5 bases). Germline V lookup: CDR1 LNHDA, CDR2 SQIVND (reference sequence). V shed 6 bases and J shed 5 bases, with 16 bases lying between them. The CDR3 is made up of 15 amino acids. CDR3 amino acids: CASSSPREGNEKLFF. CDR3 sequence (DNA): TGTGCCAGTAGCTCCCCCCGTGAGGGGAATGAAAAACTGTTTTTT.

This clonotype has only a few counts. J is TRBJ2-2 and V is TRBV29-1; D remains unclear. The CDR3 runs 10 residues. Deletions cut 0 bases from V and 8 bases from J, with 1 base between. Germline lookup yields CDR1 SQVTM and CDR2 ANQGSEA. CDR3 loop: CSVEEGELFF. The CDR3 nucleotides read TGCAGCGTTGAAGAGGGGGAGCTGTTTTTT.

This sequence joins TRBV7-6 and TRBJ2-1; 8 bases are shared with TRBD1. Per germline, CDR1 SGHVS and CDR2 FNYEAQ. The CDR3 contains 13 residues. J lost 11 bases, V lost 5 bases, and 8 bases had no gene match. Here the CDR3 DNA reads TGTGCCAGCAGCCTCGGACAGGGTCCTAAGCAGTTCTTC. It is translated as CASSLGQGPKQFF.

In this sample, this clonotype turned up a few times. J is TRBJ2-1 and V is TRBV24-1, with 11 bases matching TRBD2. The CDR3 is made up of 17 amino acids. Per germline, CDR1 KGHDR and CDR2 SFDVKD. Trimming at V came to 4 bases and at J to 3 bases, leaving 7 bases not matched to a gene. The CDR3 DNA is TGTGCCACCAGTGAAGGGCTAGCGGGAGGTATCTACAATGAGCAGTTCTTC. Its protein product is CATSEGLAGGIYNEQFF.

The DNA for the CDR3 is TGCGCCAGCAGCTTGGCCGCCAACGTCCTGACTTTC. Amino acid sequence: CASSLAANVLTF. The chain carries TRBV5-1 and TRBJ2-6; D unclear. Per the germline V gene, CDR1 is SGHRS and CDR2 is YFSETQ. The CDR3 loop spans 12 amino acids. The V end was cut by 0 bases, the J end by 7 bases, with 2 bases between.

This clonotype has just a few counts. V gene TRBV24-1 combines with J gene TRBJ2-7; D is ambiguous. Germline loops: CDR1 KGHDR, CDR2 SFDVKD. Trimming took off 3 bases at V and 1 base at J, with 6 bases between the two ends. This CDR3 comprises 13 residues. The CDR3, as DNA: TGTGCCACCAGTGATCCACCTTCCTACGAGCAGTACTTC. As protein: CATSDPPSYEQYF.

The genes are TRBV5-1 and TRBJ2-7; possibly TRBD2 for D (6 bases). CDR3 length: 15 amino acids. The V and J ends lost 1 base and 4 bases respectively, with 15 bases between them. Germline V gene sequence: CDR1 SGHRS, CDR2 YFSETQ. The CDR3 is CASSLSGLQGYEQYF. The CDR3 DNA is TGCGCCAGCAGCTTGTCGGGACTCCAAGGGTACGAGCAGTACTTC.

A few counts support this clonotype. This sequence joins TRBV24-1 and TRBJ1-2; D possibly corresponds to TRBD1 (6 bases). This CDR3 is 15 amino acids long. The germline gives CDR1 KGHDR, CDR2 SFDVKD. The V and J ends lost 4 bases and 8 bases respectively, with 19 bases between them. Here the CDR3 DNA reads TGTGCCACCAGTGAGCCACAGGGTGACTATGTCGGCTACACCTTC. This gives the protein CATSEPQGDYVGYTF.

This clonotype has only one observation. The chain uses TRBV20-1 and TRBJ2-7; D is undetermined. Germline CDR1 is DFQATT and CDR2 is SNEGSKA (reference sequence). The CDR3 runs 10 residues. V lost 4 bases and J lost 3, with 4 bases in between. CDR3: CSAINYEQYF. CDR3 nucleotides: TGCAGTGCTATAAACTACGAGCAGTACTTC.

This clonotype was counted a few times. The rearrangement links TRBV15 to TRBJ2-5, with D possibly matching TRBD2 (5 bases). Trimming took off 3 bases at V and 1 base at J, with 9 bases between the two ends. Germline V gene data show CDR1 as LNHNV and CDR2 as YYDKDF (reference sequence). The CDR3 totals 14 residues. The CDR3 DNA reads TGTGCCACCAGCAGGTCCAGCGGCCAAGAGACCCAGTACTTC. Translation: CATSRSSGQETQYF.

This sequence joins TRBV7-6 and TRBJ2-2; TRBD2 matches at 13 bases. The CDR3 sequence is 16 residues long. The V gene end was trimmed by 4 bases and the J gene end by 4 bases; junction bases not matched to a gene: 3. The germline V gene encodes CDR1 SGHVS and CDR2 FNYEAQ. The CDR3 loop reads CASSWGTSGVTGELFF. CDR3 sequence (DNA): TGTGCCAGCAGCTGGGGGACTAGCGGGGTCACCGGGGAGCTGTTTTTT.

This clonotype was recorded a few times. This sequence joins TRBV30 and TRBJ2-5, with 9 bases fitting TRBD2. Germline CDR1 GTSNPN, CDR2 SVGIG (reference sequence). Trimming took 3 bases from V and 7 from J; bases not matched to a gene: 18. This CDR3 comprises 17 residues. The CDR3 nucleotides are TGTGCCTGGAGAAAGGCCGGGACTAGCAGGCCAAGTGGGACCCAGTACTTC. Protein product: CAWRKAGTSRPSGTQYF.

This chain connects TRBV7-9 to TRBJ2-3; maybe TRBD1 (5 bases). Trimming took 3 bases from V and 2 from J, leaving 15 bases between them. Germline CDR1 SEHNR, CDR2 FQNEAQ (reference sequence). The CDR3 covers 16 residues. The chain's CDR3 is CASSFRTDRSTDTQYF. The CDR3 region has the DNA TGTGCCAGCAGCTTTCGAACCGACAGATCCACAGATACGCAGTATTTT. Looking up the rest from reference TRBV7-9 and TRBJ2-3 gives the full variable domain: DTGVSQNPRHKITKRGQNVTFRCDPISEHNRLYWYRQTLGQGPEFLTYFQNEAQLEKSRLLSDRFSAERPKGSFSTLEIQRTEQGDSAMYLCASSFRTDRSTDTQYFGPGTRLTVL.

The chain has TRBV18 and TRBJ2-2; D possibly uses TRBD1 or TRBD2 (5 bases each). Looked up from germline, CDR1 is KGHSH and CDR2 is LQKENI. CDR3 length: 12 residues. Trimming left V 3 bases short and J 7 bases short, with 6 bases between. The CDR3 DNA is TGTGCCAGCTCACCGGGGGACGGGGAGCTGTTTTTT. Protein sequence: CASSPGDGELFF.

The chain joins TRBV4-2 to TRBJ1-1; D not certain. The CDR3 is made up of 17 amino acids. The ends were cut back, 2 bases at V and 1 base at J, with 17 bases in the middle. From germline, CDR1 is LGHNA and CDR2 YNFKEQ. CDR3 residues: CASSQFPIQSPNTEAFF. The CDR3, as DNA: TGTGCCAGCAGCCAATTCCCCATACAGAGCCCGAACACTGAAGCTTTCTTT.

Many counts were recorded for this clonotype. The DNA for the CDR3 is TGCGCCAGCAGCTTCCCCGGTGAAAAACTGTTTTTT. This gives the protein CASSFPGEKLFF. The genes are TRBV5-1 and TRBJ1-4; D is ambiguous. CDR3 size: 12 residues. Germline V gives CDR1 SGHRS, CDR2 YFSETQ. Trimming took 2 bases from V and 7 from J, leaving 6 bases between them.

In this sample, this clonotype turned up many times. The CDR3 spells CASNPRVYEQYF. In nucleotides, the CDR3 is TGCGCCAGCAACCCCAGGGTTTACGAGCAGTACTTC. The V gene is TRBV5-1, the J gene TRBJ2-7, with D possibly TRBD1 on 5 matching bases. Trimming removed 6 bases at V and 4 bases at J, with 11 bases between. The CDR3 has 12 residues. Germline V gene lookup returns CDR1 SGHRS and CDR2 YFSETQ.

Turning to this clonotype: A much larger clone is a single base away; this may be a read error. The CDR3 reads CASGLAGHTGELFF. The DNA of the CDR3 is TGTGCCAGCGGACTAGCGGGACACACCGGGGAGCTGTTTTTT. The chain combines TRBV7-9 with TRBJ2-2; 12 bases agree with TRBD2. The J segment lost 3 bases and the V segment lost 8 bases, leaving 1 base of the junction unmatched. From germline, CDR1 is SEHNR and CDR2 FQNEAQ (reference sequence). The CDR3 totals 14 residues.

This sequence joins TRBV29-1 and TRBJ2-1; TRBD2 aligns across 11 bases. This CDR3 has 14 residues. The ends lost 7 bases at V and 4 bases at J; junction bases unmatched: 6. Per germline, CDR1 SQVTM and CDR2 ANQGSEA. CDR3 sequence reads: CSDPTSGKYNEQFF. In DNA, the CDR3 is TGCAGCGATCCGACTAGCGGGAAGTACAATGAGCAGTTCTTC.

The table lists this clonotype with a few counts. CDR3 DNA sequence: TGTGCCAGCTGCAGCAGCAAGACTTGCGTGAACACTGAAGCTTTCTTT. It yields the protein CASCSSKTCVNTEAFF. V gene TRBV18 combines with J gene TRBJ1-1; no clear D. Germline V gene data show CDR1 as KGHSH and CDR2 as LQKENI. The CDR3 is made up of 16 amino acids. The germline V and J ends were trimmed by 7 bases and 0 bases, with 18 bases remaining between them.

This clonotype has only a few counts. The chain couples TRBV19 to TRBJ2-5; D is perhaps TRBD1 or TRBD2 (5 bases each). CDR1 LNHDA and CDR2 SQIVND come from the germline V gene (reference sequence). CDR3 length: 15 amino acids. V lost 6 bases to trimming and J lost 4 bases, with 18 bases between them. The CDR3 bases are TGTGCCAGTAGCCTCCGGGACGTGACGGGAGAGACCCAGTACTTC. It translates to CASSLRDVTGETQYF. The complete variable domain, with remaining parts taken from reference TRBV19 and TRBJ2-5, reads DGGITQSPKYLFRKEGQNVTLSCEQNLNHDAMYWYRQDPGQGLRLIYYSQIVNDFQKGDIAEGYSVSREKKESFPLTVTSAQKNPTAFYLCASSLRDVTGETQYFGPGTRLLVL.

This clonotype came up many times. The chain uses TRBV12-3 or TRBV12-4 and TRBJ2-3; D unresolved. The V gene lost 8 bases and the J gene lost 0 bases, with 6 bases spanning the gap. The CDR3 sequence is 12 residues long. CDR3 sequence reads: CASAASTDTQYF. CDR3 in DNA: TGTGCCAGCGCCGCCAGCACAGATACGCAGTATTTT.

This clonotype was counted only a few times. The chain uses TRBV10-3 and TRBJ2-2; TRBD2 aligns across 10 bases. The CDR3 has 15 residues. Germline assignment: CDR1 ENHRY and CDR2 SYGVKD. J was trimmed by 3 bases and V by 8 bases; bases with no gene match: 6. In DNA form, the CDR3 reads TGTGCCATCGGACTAGCGGAGGGCGACACCGGGGAGCTGTTTTTT. Its translation: CAIGLAEGDTGELFF.

This clonotype was recorded at least ten times. The chain recombines TRBV12-3 or TRBV12-4 with TRBJ2-3; 11 bases align to TRBD2. The CDR3 sequence is 15 residues long. V lost 6 bases to trimming and J lost 6 bases; unmatched junction nucleotides: 8. The CDR3 coding sequence is TGTGCCAGCAGCCTACTAGCGGGAGCGGCGGATACGCAGTATTTT. Residues: CASSLLAGAADTQYF.

The DNA for the CDR3 is TGTGCCAGCTCACCACAGACGACCAATGAGCAGTTCTTC. Translating it yields CASSPQTTNEQFF. The chain is built from TRBV18 and TRBJ2-1; D call uncertain. Germline loops: CDR1 KGHSH, CDR2 LQKENI. The ends were cut back, 1 base at V and 6 bases at J, with 7 bases in the middle. The CDR3 runs 13 residues.